One sample yielded the 9 T cell receptor beta chains listed below, sequenced in a study of CD8 T cells in Susac syndrome. Random hexamers served to reverse transcribe about 0.5 to 1 ug RNA. TCRdb re-called the immunoSEQ multiplex PCR reads through MiXCR, storing one row per CDR3 protein. This table has roughly 300,000 distinct CDR3 sequences, 70% to 90% appearing once. Sequenced sample: CD8+ T cells from PBMCs. The origin of the receptors is a human donor with multiple sclerosis.

This rearrangement joins TRBV2 to TRBJ1-2, with D perhaps matching TRBD1 (5 bases). The germline V and J ends were trimmed by 7 bases and 2 bases, with 14 bases remaining between them. CDR3 size: 14 residues. Germline V CDR1 and CDR2: SNHLY, FYNNEI. Written as DNA, the CDR3 is TGTGCCAGCACCAGAGCATGGGGGAACTATGGCTACACCTTC. This codes for CASTRAWGNYGYTF. The variable domain in full, completed from reference TRBV2 and TRBJ1-2, reads EPEVTQTPSHQVTQMGQEVILRCVPISNHLYFYWYRQILGQKVEFLVSFYNNEISEKSEIFDDQFSVERPDGSNFTLKIRSTKLEDSAMYFCASTRAWGNYGYTFGSGTRLTVV.

This clonotype was seen a single time. The V call is TRBV13, the J call TRBJ2-3; D gene ambiguous. The V gene's germline CDR1 is PRHDT and CDR2 FYEKMQ (reference sequence). This CDR3 comprises 14 residues. V lost 2 bases and J lost 5, with 11 bases in between. CDR3 loop: CASSLLLAGDTQYF. The CDR3 DNA reads TGTGCCAGCAGCTTACTCCTCGCTGGAGATACGCAGTATTTT.

The chain couples TRBV28 to TRBJ2-7, with unresolved D. The V end was cut by 2 bases, the J end by 2 bases, with 7 bases between. The CDR3 has 13 residues. CDR1 MDHEN and CDR2 SYDVKM come from the germline V gene. CDR3 nucleotide sequence: TGTGCCAGCAGTTTAGGGTACACCTACGAGCAGTACTTC. Translation gives CASSLGYTYEQYF.

J is TRBJ1-2 and V is TRBV12-3 or TRBV12-4; tentative D call: TRBD1 (5 bases). The CDR3 has 17 residues. Between the trimmed V and J ends, which lost 0 bases and 4 bases, there was a span of 18 bases. CDR3 protein: CASSLAQEGPLGYGYTF. CDR3 coding DNA: TGTGCCAGCAGTTTAGCGCAGGAGGGGCCCCTTGGCTATGGCTACACCTTC.

This rearrangement joins TRBV11-2 to TRBJ2-7; D unresolved. CDR1 and CDR2 (germline): SGHAT, FQNNGV. V was cut by 3 bases and J by 2 bases, with 11 bases left in between. The CDR3 has 14 amino acids. The CDR3 DNA is TGTGCCAGCAGCTTTACTGGGAACACCTACGAGCAGTACTTC. Amino acid sequence: CASSFTGNTYEQYF. Looking up the rest from reference TRBV11-2 and TRBJ2-7 gives the full variable domain: EAGVAQSPRYKIIEKRQSVAFWCNPISGHATLYWYQQILGQGPKLLIQFQNNGVVDDSQLPKDRFSAERLKGVDSTLKIQPAKLEDSAVYLCASSFTGNTYEQYFGPGTRLTVT.

The rearrangement joins TRBV28 to TRBJ1-4; 10 bases are shared with TRBD1. This CDR3 spans 15 amino acids. V shed 4 bases and J 10 bases; nucleotides not matched to a gene: 9. Germline-derived CDR1 and CDR2 are MDHEN and SYDVKM. In DNA, the CDR3 is TGTGCCAGCAGTTCCAAGGGACAGGGGCGAGGAAAACTGTTTTTT. It encodes CASSSKGQGRGKLFF.

The chain couples TRBV29-1 to TRBJ2-7; tentatively, D is TRBD1 (5 bases). With 5 bases removed from V and 3 bases from J, the gap between germline ends came to 11 bases. CDR1 is SQVTM, CDR2 ANQGSEA, per germline. This CDR3 is 12 amino acids long. The CDR3 DNA reads TGCAGCGTTCGTACCACAGGCTACGAGCAGTACTTC. It yields the protein CSVRTTGYEQYF.

This chain links TRBV19 with TRBJ2-2; D gene ambiguous. CDR1 LNHDA and CDR2 SQIVND come from the germline V gene (reference sequence). Trimming pared 10 bases from V and 4 bases from J, leaving 10 bases between. The CDR3 extends over 12 amino acids. In DNA, the CDR3 is TGTGCCACTACCGGGCTCACCGGGGAGCTGTTTTTT. This codes for CATTGLTGELFF.

This sequence joins TRBV2 and TRBJ2-5; TRBD2 matches 7 bases. The germline V gene encodes CDR1 SNHLY and CDR2 FYNNEI. This CDR3 is 15 amino acids long. V shed 2 bases and J 5 bases; nucleotides not matched to a gene: 8. CDR3 residues: CASSEIEREVETQYF. For the CDR3, the DNA is TGTGCCAGCAGTGAAATCGAGCGGGAAGTTGAGACCCAGTACTTC. The full variable domain, completed using reference TRBV2 and TRBJ2-5, is EPEVTQTPSHQVTQMGQEVILRCVPISNHLYFYWYRQILGQKVEFLVSFYNNEISEKSEIFDDQFSVERPDGSNFTLKIRSTKLEDSAMYFCASSEIEREVETQYFGPGTRLLVL.